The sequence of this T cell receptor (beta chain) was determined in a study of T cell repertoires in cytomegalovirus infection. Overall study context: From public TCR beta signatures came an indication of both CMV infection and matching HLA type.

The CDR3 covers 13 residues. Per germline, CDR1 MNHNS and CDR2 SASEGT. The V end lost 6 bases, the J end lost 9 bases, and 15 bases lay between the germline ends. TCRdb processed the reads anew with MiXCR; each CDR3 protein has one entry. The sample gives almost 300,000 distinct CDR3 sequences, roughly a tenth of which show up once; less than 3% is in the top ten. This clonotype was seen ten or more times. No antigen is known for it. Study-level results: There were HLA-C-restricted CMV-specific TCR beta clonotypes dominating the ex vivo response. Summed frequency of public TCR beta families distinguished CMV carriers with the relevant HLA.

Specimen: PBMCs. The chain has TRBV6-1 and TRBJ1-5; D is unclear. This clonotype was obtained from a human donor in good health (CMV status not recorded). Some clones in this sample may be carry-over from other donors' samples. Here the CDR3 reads CASSWVPFGPQHF. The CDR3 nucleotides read TGTGCCAGCAGCTGGGTCCCGTTTGGGCCCCAGCATTTT.